One sample yielded the 15 T cell receptor beta chains listed below, sequenced in a study of molecular identifiers for immune sequencing clone quantification. One entry per CDR3 protein, called by TCRdb with MiXCR from the PCR reads. This table has approximately 680,000 distinct CDR3 sequences, 25% appearing once. The source material was naive CD8+ T cells from blood, with Jurkat cell RNA spiked in. The subset: FACS-sorted CD8+CD4-CCR7+CD45RA+ naive T cells. Receptors were obtained from a human donor in good health. Some libraries in this study had Jurkat cell RNA spiked in.

This clonotype has just one count. The junction and the germline gene differ at one end; a read error may be behind it. The V call is TRBV10-2, the J call TRBJ2-5; TRBD1 agrees at 7 bases. Looked up from germline, CDR1 is WSHSY and CDR2 is SAAADI. This CDR3 has 15 amino acids. The CDR3 region is CATTVRDSGQGTQYF. CDR3 DNA: TGCGCCACCACAGTCCGGGACAGTGGCCAAGGGACCCAGTACTTC.

This clonotype was detected ten times or more. The V gene is TRBV7-2, the J gene TRBJ2-5, with TRBD1 as a possible D gene (6 bases). From germline, CDR1 is SGHTA and CDR2 FQGNSA. V was cut by 5 bases and J by 3 bases, with 25 bases left in between. This CDR3 contains 18 residues. Written as DNA, the CDR3 is TGTGCCAGCAGCAGCGAAGGGGTCAGGGGTTCTTTCGAAGAGACCCAGTACTTC. Its translation is CASSSEGVRGSFEETQYF.

In the case of this clonotype: Since a much larger clone is just one base distant, this may be a read error. The chain links TRBV4-2 to TRBJ2-5; 9 positions match TRBD1. Germline CDR1 LGHNA, CDR2 YNFKEQ. The CDR3 is 16 amino acids. Losses at the gene ends were 4 bases for V and 1 base for J; bases not matched to a gene: 7. Here the CDR3 reads CASSRFRQGGQETQYF. DNA for the CDR3: TGTGCCAGCAGCCGTTTCCGACAGGGGGGCCAAGAGACCCAGTACTTC.

As regards this clonotype: This may stem from a read error, because a much larger clone lies one nucleotide away. V gene TRBV7-9 combines with J gene TRBJ2-7; D remains ambiguous. This CDR3 spans 11 amino acids. Per the germline V gene, CDR1 is SEHNR and CDR2 is FQNEAQ (reference sequence). Trimming took 4 bases from V and 3 from J, leaving 4 bases between them. The CDR3 DNA follows: TGTGCCAGCAGCTGGAGCTACGAGCAGTACTTC. Its translation is CASSWSYEQYF.

This clonotype was counted at least ten times. V is TRBV7-8 and J is TRBJ2-3; TRBD1 agrees at 7 bases. The germline V gene has CDR1 SGHVS and CDR2 FQNEAQ. J was trimmed by 2 bases and V by 5 bases; bases with no gene match: 10. CDR3 size: 16 residues. CDR3 DNA: TGTGCCAGCAGCCCAGCAGCGACAGGGTTCACAGATACGCAGTATTTT. This codes for CASSPAATGFTDTQYF.

In its sample, this clonotype was seen many times. The rearrangement links TRBV28 to TRBJ2-3, with D tentatively TRBD1 or TRBD2 (6 bases each). Per the germline V gene, CDR1 is MDHEN and CDR2 is SYDVKM. Trimming stripped 8 bases from V and 2 bases from J, with 20 bases between. This CDR3 comprises 16 residues. The CDR3 DNA is TGTGCCAGCCCTCCCCCCGGGGGCGGTTTCACAGATACGCAGTATTTT. Translating it yields CASPPPGGGFTDTQYF. The full variable domain, in which reference TRBV28 and TRBJ2-3 provide the parts outside the CDR3, is DVKVTQSSRYLVKRTGEKVFLECVQDMDHENMFWYRQDPGLGLRLIYFSYDVKMKEKGDIPEGYSVSREKKERFSLILESASTNQTSMYLCASPPPGGGFTDTQYFGPGTRLTVL.

This clonotype appeared a few times. The chain recombines TRBV29-1 with TRBJ2-7; 8 bases align to TRBD2. V lost 4 bases, J lost 4 bases, and 6 bases stayed unmatched. The V gene's germline CDR1 is SQVTM and CDR2 ANQGSEA. The CDR3 sequence is 13 residues long. CDR3 sequence (DNA): TGCAGCGTTGTCGGGACTAGTCTGTACGAGCAGTACTTC. It translates to CSVVGTSLYEQYF.

Details on this clonotype: A read error is possible here, since a much larger clone lies one base away. Likely a read error: the CDR3 ends without its conserved phenylalanine or tryptophan. The CDR3 reads CASCRDRALWGEAFL. In nucleotides, the CDR3 is TGTGCCAGCTGCCGGGACAGGGCCCTGTGGGGTGAAGCTTTCCTT. The chain recombines TRBV5-3 with TRBJ1-1; TRBD1 matches at 9 bases. TRBV5-3 qualifies as an ORF whose function is uncertain. V trimming: 8 bases; J trimming: 7 bases; junction bases outside the gene matches: 15. This CDR3 has 15 residues.

This clonotype was seen repeatedly, ten times or more. The V gene is TRBV7-2, the J gene TRBJ2-3, with 12 bases identical to TRBD2. The CDR3 loop spans 16 amino acids. V gave up 3 bases and J gave up 2 bases; unmatched junction bases: 3. Germline CDR1 and CDR2: SGHTA and FQGNSA. The DNA for the CDR3 is TGTGCCAGCAGCTTTCTAGCGGGGGGGCCCACAGATACGCAGTATTTT. Amino acids: CASSFLAGGPTDTQYF.

This clonotype showed up just once. The rearrangement links TRBV27 to TRBJ2-7; no clear D gene. Germline-derived CDR1 and CDR2 are MNHEY and SMNVEV (reference sequence). The V and J ends lost 5 bases and 2 bases respectively, with 10 bases between them. The CDR3 consists of 13 residues. CDR3 in DNA: TGTGCCAGCAGTATTTCTGGGGCCTACGAGCAGTACTTC. This gives the protein CASSISGAYEQYF.

In the case of this clonotype: A clone one base away is much larger, so this may be a read error. Likely a read error: the CDR3 ends without its conserved phenylalanine or tryptophan. This chain links TRBV4-3 with TRBJ2-3, with D perhaps TRBD1 (5 bases). CDR1 LGHNA and CDR2 YSLEER come from the germline V gene. The CDR3 is made up of 16 amino acids. With 0 bases removed from V and 1 base from J, the gap between germline ends came to 11 bases. The CDR3 spells CASSQDMQGGTDTQYL. DNA for the CDR3: TGCGCCAGCAGCCAAGATATGCAGGGTGGCACAGATACGCAGTATTTA.

The gene calls are TRBV5-1 and TRBJ2-1, with D uncertain. Trimming shortened V by 0 bases and J by 7 bases, and 23 bases separated the two germline ends. Germline-derived CDR1 and CDR2 are SGHRS and YFSETQ. The CDR3 length is 18 residues. The CDR3 DNA is TGCGCCAGCAGCTTGGAGGTTAGCAGGAGCCTCGGGCTGAATGAGCAGTTCTTC. This gives the protein CASSLEVSRSLGLNEQFF.

This clonotype showed up just a few times. The DNA for the CDR3 is TGCAGCGGAAGGGAGAAGCACGGAGGGGAGCTGTTTTTT. Translating gives CSGREKHGGELFF. The rearrangement uses TRBV29-1 and TRBJ2-2; D may be TRBD2 (5 bases). Germline loops: CDR1 SQVTM, CDR2 ANQGSEA. The CDR3 contains 13 residues. Trimming removed 7 bases at V and 8 bases at J, with 17 bases between.

This clonotype turned up a few times. The V call is TRBV5-4, the J call TRBJ2-1; 12 nucleotides line up with TRBD2. This CDR3 is 16 amino acids long. V trimming: 3 bases; J trimming: 4 bases; junction bases outside the gene matches: 5. CDR1 SGHNT and CDR2 YYREEE come from the germline V gene (reference sequence). CDR3 nucleotides: TGTGCCAGCAGCTCCAGACTAGCGGGGGAGTACAATGAGCAGTTCTTC. The encoded protein is CASSSRLAGEYNEQFF.

There are many counts of this clonotype. J is TRBJ2-3 and V is TRBV7-9; D is possibly TRBD2 (6 bases). The germline V gene encodes CDR1 SEHNR and CDR2 FQNEAQ (reference sequence). V gave up 3 bases and J gave up 4 bases, with 17 bases separating them. The CDR3 covers 16 residues. CDR3 region: CASSFPGAVRPDTQYF. CDR3 nucleotides: TGTGCCAGCAGCTTCCCGGGAGCTGTTAGACCAGATACGCAGTATTTT.